The entry that follows covers one T cell receptor (beta chain) sequence. Its target is unknown. The CDR3 has 15 residues. Germline loops: CDR1 LGHNA, CDR2 YNFKEQ. Trimming stripped 0 bases from V and 4 bases from J, with 12 bases between. The sample is drawn from a study of response to subunit inactivated influenza vaccine. TCRdb passed the RT-PCR reads through MiXCR, listing each CDR3 protein once. The sample records about 500,000 distinct CDR3 sequences, 6% to 9% being singletons. General study points: T cells newly recruited by each seasonal influenza vaccination are few, the authors suggested.

The chain is built from TRBV4-2 and TRBJ2-5; perhaps TRBD1 as D (6 bases). This specimen was PBMCs from blood, taken around 2 years after vaccination. The sequence was collected from a man aged 50-75 years who received an inactivated influenza vaccine. CDR3: CASSQDRGGPETQYF. Written as DNA, the CDR3 is TGTGCCAGCAGCCAAGATCGTGGGGGCCCAGAGACCCAGTACTTC.